Sequencing of this TCR beta chain was carried out in a study of CD8+CD57+ T cells in acquired aplastic anemia (dated 2018 in TCRdb). Regarding the research as a whole: On average, sorted CD4+ and CD8+ cells yielded around 3.1 ug of extracted DNA, with a range of about 0.17 to 27.4 ug. A CD8+CD57+ expansion meant a frequency higher than the mean frequency seen in healthy subjects. Beyond this particular receptor, the publication reports: Although roughly 30 CD8+ CDR3 sequences were shared by patients and controls, these sequences appeared highly expressed in patients and within the immunodominant clones of patients. Between patients and healthy controls, no significant difference in CD8+ Simpson's diversity was found (P=0.060).

Profiling of TCR beta VDJ combinations and CDR3 sequences used genomic DNA as the template. An Illumina HiSeq 2000 was used for TCR repertoire sequencing. Regarding the original processing steps: Repertoire assessment relied on Simpson's diversity index, CDR3 size and DJ length profiles, and TRBV/TRBJ rearrangement plots. Whichever DNA sequence was most abundant in the deep sequencing data was defined as the immunodominant clone. CDR3 amino acid sequences were checked for sharing across subjects and were also compared against the VDJdb database and published repertoires. Starting from the raw public reads, TCRdb applied fastp trimming at Q25, assembled clones with MiXCR and retained in-frame beta chains. Rows with a matching CDR3 protein are joined into one entry that keeps the most common DNA and genes. TCRdb, not the original authors, processed these V and J calls. The sample data list some 120,000 distinct CDR3 sequences, and under 65% of these were observed just once. 25% to 35% of the sample lies in the top ten.

Patients chosen for sequencing had shown expansion of CD8+CD57+ cells by flow cytometry. Every patient had a diagnosis of severe acquired aplastic anemia based on International Study of Aplastic Anemia and Agranulocytosis and Camitta criteria. Patients had received no therapy at the time of blood sampling. In this study, sorted CD4+ and CD8+ T cells from the blood of healthy subjects and of severe aplastic anemia patients had their TCR repertoires deep-sequenced. Patients were enrolled under clinicaltrials.gov protocols 00001620, 01623167, 00001397, 00071045, 00081523 and 00961064 in the USA. Ficoll-Paque density gradient centrifugation was used to isolate peripheral blood mononuclear cells. Before DNA extraction, CD4+ and CD8+ T cells were sorted by FACS or by magnetic beads. Regarding this clonotype: Its target antigen remains unknown. Base qualities are not recorded, but no much larger clone differs from it by a single base.

Taken from cysteine to phenylalanine, the CDR3 has 13 residues. The read is trimmed to its CDR3 DNA, 39 bases read in frame from base 1. V was cut back by 7 bases and J by 1 base, leaving a gap of 10 bases between them. The sample comprised sorted CD4+, CD8+, or CD8+CD57+ T cells (not recorded which) from PBMCs. Recombination linked TRBV12-3 or TRBV12-4 to TRBJ1-1; TRBD1 is possibly the D segment (5 matching bases). This clonotype was sampled from a human donor with aplastic anemia. The encoded CDR3 is CASTGHSNTEAFF. DNA sequence: TGTGCCAGCACCGGACACTCGAACACTGAAGCTTTCTTT.